A single T cell receptor (beta chain) is shown here with its context. Its antigen is unknown. Primers for the PCR totalled 60 Vbeta and 13 Jbeta. Clones were read by immunoSEQ multiplex PCR, and TCRdb kept only the in-frame ones, dropping some. The data show roughly 110,000 clones, about 80% seen once. This entry belongs to a study of cytomegalovirus exposure and HLA in healthy donors. Study results and limitations: The investigators catalogued 150 or so TCR beta chains as cytomegalovirus-associated. More clonal expansion characterized HLA-associated TCR beta chains than equally common others in a later analysis. Immune exposure was documented only through CMV serostatus.

This TCR was recovered from a woman younger than 30 in good health and CMV-seropositive. The source material was PBMCs.

The CDR3 sequence is CASSLLAGAYEQYF. In DNA, the CDR3 is TGTGCCAGCAGCCTACTAGCGGGAGCCTACGAGCAGTACTTC. The chain has TRBV6-1 and TRBJ2-7, with TRBD2 matching 11 bases. Looked up from germline, CDR1 is MNHNS and CDR2 is SASEGT. Trimming removed 6 bases from V and 2 bases from J; junction bases left unmatched: 3. The CDR3 length is 14 residues.